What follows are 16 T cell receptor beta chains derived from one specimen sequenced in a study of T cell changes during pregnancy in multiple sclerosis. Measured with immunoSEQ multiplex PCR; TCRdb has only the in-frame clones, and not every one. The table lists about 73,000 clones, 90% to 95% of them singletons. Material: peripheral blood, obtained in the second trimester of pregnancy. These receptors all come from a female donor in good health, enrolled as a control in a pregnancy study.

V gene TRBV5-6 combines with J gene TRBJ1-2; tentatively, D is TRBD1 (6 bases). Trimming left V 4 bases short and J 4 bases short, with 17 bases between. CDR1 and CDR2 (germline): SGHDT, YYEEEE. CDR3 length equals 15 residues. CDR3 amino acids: CASSRNRAPFYGYTF. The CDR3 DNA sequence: TGTGCCAGCAGCCGTAACAGGGCTCCCTTCTATGGCTACACCTTC. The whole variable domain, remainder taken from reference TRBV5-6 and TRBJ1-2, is DAGVTQSPTHLIKTRGQQVTLRCSPKSGHDTVSWYQQALGQGPQFIFQYYEEEERQRGNFPDRFSGHQFPNYSSELNVNALLLGDSALYLCASSRNRAPFYGYTFGSGTRLTVV.

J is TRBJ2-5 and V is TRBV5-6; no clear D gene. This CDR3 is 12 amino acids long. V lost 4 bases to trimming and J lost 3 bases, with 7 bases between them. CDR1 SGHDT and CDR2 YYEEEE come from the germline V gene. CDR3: CASSIIEETQYF. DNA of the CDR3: TGTGCCAGCAGCATTATAGAAGAGACCCAGTACTTC.

CDR3 residues: CASSRVGPGQSNEKLFF. The CDR3 DNA is TGTGCCAGCAGCCGAGTCGGCCCGGGACAGTCTAATGAAAAACTGTTTTTT. The rearrangement links TRBV7-2 to TRBJ1-4, with TRBD1 matching 7 bases. The CDR3 is made up of 17 amino acids. Germline CDR1 is SGHTA and CDR2 is FQGNSA. After removal of 5 bases from V and 3 bases from J, the junction contained 12 bases not matched to a gene.

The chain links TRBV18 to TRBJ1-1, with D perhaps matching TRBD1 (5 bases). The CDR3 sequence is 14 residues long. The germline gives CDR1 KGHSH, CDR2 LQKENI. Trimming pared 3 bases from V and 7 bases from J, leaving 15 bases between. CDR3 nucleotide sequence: TGTGCCAGCTCACCCCGGGGGGGGTGGAGTGAAGCTTTCTTT. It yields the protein CASSPRGGWSEAFF.

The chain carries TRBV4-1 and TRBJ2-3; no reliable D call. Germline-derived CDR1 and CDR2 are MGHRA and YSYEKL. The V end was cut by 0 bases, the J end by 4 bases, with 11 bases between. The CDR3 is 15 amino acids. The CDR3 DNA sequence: TGCGCCAGCAGCCAAGAAGGCCGGAGACCAGATACGCAGTATTTT. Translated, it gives CASSQEGRRPDTQYF.

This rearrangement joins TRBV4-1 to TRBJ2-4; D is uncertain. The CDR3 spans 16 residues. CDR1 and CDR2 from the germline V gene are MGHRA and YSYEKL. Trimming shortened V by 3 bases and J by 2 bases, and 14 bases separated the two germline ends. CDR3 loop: CASSQRSTVSKNIQYF. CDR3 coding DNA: TGCGCCAGCAGCCAGAGATCCACAGTCTCCAAAAACATTCAGTACTTC.

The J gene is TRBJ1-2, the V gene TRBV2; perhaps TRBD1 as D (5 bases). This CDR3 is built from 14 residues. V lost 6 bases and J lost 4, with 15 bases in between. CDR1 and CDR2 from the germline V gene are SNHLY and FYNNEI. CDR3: CASRPGQARYGYTF. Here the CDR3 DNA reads TGTGCCAGCAGGCCTGGACAAGCACGCTATGGCTACACCTTC.

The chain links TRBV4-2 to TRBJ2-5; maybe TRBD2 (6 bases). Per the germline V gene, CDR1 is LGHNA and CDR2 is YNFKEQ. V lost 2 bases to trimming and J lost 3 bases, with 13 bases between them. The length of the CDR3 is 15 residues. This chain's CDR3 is CASSQRLGGKETQYF. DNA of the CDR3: TGTGCCAGCAGCCAAAGACTAGGTGGAAAAGAGACCCAGTACTTC.

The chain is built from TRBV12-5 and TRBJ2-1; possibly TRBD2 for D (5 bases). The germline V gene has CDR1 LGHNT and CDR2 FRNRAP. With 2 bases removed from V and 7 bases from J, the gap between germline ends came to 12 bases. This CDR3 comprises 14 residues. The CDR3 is CASGLSRGGNEQFF. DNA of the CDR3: TGTGCTAGTGGTTTGTCCCGGGGTGGTAATGAGCAGTTCTTC.

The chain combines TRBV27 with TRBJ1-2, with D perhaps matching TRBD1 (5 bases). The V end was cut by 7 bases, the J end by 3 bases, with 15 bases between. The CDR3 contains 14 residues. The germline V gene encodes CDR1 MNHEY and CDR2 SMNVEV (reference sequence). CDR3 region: CASKGATAYYGYTF. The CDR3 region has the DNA TGTGCCAGCAAAGGGGCGACAGCCTACTATGGCTACACCTTC.

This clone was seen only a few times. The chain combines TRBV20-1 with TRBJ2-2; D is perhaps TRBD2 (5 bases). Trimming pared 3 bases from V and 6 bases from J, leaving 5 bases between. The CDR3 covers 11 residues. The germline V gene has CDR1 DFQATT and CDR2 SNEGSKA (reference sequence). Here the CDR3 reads CSARGAGELFF. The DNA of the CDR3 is TGCAGTGCTAGGGGAGCCGGGGAGCTGTTTTTT.

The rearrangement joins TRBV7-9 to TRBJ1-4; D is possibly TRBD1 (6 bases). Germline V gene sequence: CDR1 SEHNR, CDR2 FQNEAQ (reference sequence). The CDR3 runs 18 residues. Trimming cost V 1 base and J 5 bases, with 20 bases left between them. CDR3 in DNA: TGTGCCAGCAGCTTAGTCTACGGGACAAGAAGGATGAATGAAAAACTGTTTTTT. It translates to CASSLVYGTRRMNEKLFF.

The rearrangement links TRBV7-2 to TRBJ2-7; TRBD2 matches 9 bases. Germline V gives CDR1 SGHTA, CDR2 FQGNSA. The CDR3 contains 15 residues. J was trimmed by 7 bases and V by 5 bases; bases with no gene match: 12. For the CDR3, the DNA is TGTGCCAGCAGCCTCTTAGCGGGGGCCAGGGGAGAGCAGTACTTC. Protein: CASSLLAGARGEQYF.

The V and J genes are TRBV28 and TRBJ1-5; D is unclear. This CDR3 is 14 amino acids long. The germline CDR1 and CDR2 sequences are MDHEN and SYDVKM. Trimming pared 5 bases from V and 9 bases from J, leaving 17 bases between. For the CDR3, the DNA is TGTGCCAGCAGTCTGGGCCAGAACTCACGGCCCCAGCATTTT. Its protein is CASSLGQNSRPQHF.

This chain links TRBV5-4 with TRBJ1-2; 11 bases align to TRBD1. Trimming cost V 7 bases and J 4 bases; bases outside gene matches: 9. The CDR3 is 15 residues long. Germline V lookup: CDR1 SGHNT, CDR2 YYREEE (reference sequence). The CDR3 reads CASATRTGGIYGYTF. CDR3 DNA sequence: TGTGCCAGCGCGACCCGGACAGGGGGCATCTATGGCTACACCTTC.

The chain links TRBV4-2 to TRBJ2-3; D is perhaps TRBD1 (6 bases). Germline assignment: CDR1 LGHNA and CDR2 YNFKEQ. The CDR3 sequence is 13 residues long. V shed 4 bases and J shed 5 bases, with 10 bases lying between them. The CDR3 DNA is TGTGCCAGCAGCCCCAAAGGGGGAGATACGCAGTATTTT. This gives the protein CASSPKGGDTQYF.